What follows are 21 T cell receptor beta chains derived from one specimen sequenced in a study of glioma-infiltrating T cells after dendritic cell vaccination. The table came from immunoSEQ multiplex PCR; TCRdb's copy has only in-frame clones and leaves some out. Here the sample spans fewer than 85,000 clones, under 90% being singletons. Sequenced material: blood, taken before dendritic cell vaccination. These TCRs come from a human donor with glioblastoma.

The rearrangement uses TRBV19 and TRBJ1-1; no firm D call. Trimming removed 5 bases at V and 4 bases at J, with 8 bases between. The CDR3 totals 12 residues. The germline V gene encodes CDR1 LNHDA and CDR2 SQIVND (reference sequence). This chain's CDR3 is CASSSFLTEAFF. The CDR3 DNA reads TGTGCCAGTAGTTCCTTCCTCACTGAAGCTTTCTTT. The whole variable domain, remainder taken from reference TRBV19 and TRBJ1-1, is DGGITQSPKYLFRKEGQNVTLSCEQNLNHDAMYWYRQDPGQGLRLIYYSQIVNDFQKGDIAEGYSVSREKKESFPLTVTSAQKNPTAFYLCASSSFLTEAFFGQGTRLTVV.

The rearrangement links TRBV19 to TRBJ2-5, with 7 bases matching TRBD1. The CDR3 consists of 13 residues. CDR1 and CDR2 from the germline V gene are LNHDA and SQIVND (reference sequence). Germline trimming cut 7 bases from V and 3 bases from J; bases unmatched to any gene: 5. The DNA for the CDR3 is TGTGCCAGTAACAACAGGGGCGAAGAGACCCAGTACTTC. Amino acid sequence: CASNNRGEETQYF.

This chain connects TRBV7-2 to TRBJ1-6, with 7 bases matching TRBD1. The CDR3 consists of 15 residues. After removal of 7 bases from V and 5 bases from J, the junction contained 8 bases not matched to a gene. CDR1 SGHTA and CDR2 FQGNSA come from the germline V gene. The chain's CDR3 is CASTVTGTDNSPLHF. The CDR3, as DNA: TGTGCCAGCACCGTAACCGGGACAGATAATTCACCCCTCCACTTT.

The chain links TRBV6-5 to TRBJ1-1; no clear D gene. The length of the CDR3 is 15 residues. V gave up 5 bases and J gave up 0 bases, with 13 bases separating them. The V gene's germline CDR1 is MNHEY and CDR2 SVGAGI. In nucleotides, the CDR3 is TGTGCCAGCAGTCTTCACCCGAGGATGAACACTGAAGCTTTCTTT. It specifies CASSLHPRMNTEAFF.

The rearrangement links TRBV19 to TRBJ1-2; 11 nucleotides line up with TRBD1. The junction had 12 bases not matched to a gene; V was cut back by 0 bases and J by 6 bases. From germline, CDR1 is LNHDA and CDR2 SQIVND (reference sequence). This CDR3 has 18 amino acids. CDR3 in amino acids: CASSIDRSWDRGDDGYTF. DNA of the CDR3: TGTGCCAGTAGTATAGATCGAAGTTGGGACAGGGGGGATGATGGCTACACCTTC.

The rearrangement uses TRBV30 and TRBJ1-5, with D unclear. Per the germline V gene, CDR1 is GTSNPN and CDR2 is SVGIG (reference sequence). V was trimmed by 7 bases and J by 1 base, leaving 8 bases between them. CDR3 length equals 12 residues. This chain's CDR3 is CASSGSNQPQHF. CDR3 in DNA: TGTGCCTCTTCGGGAAGCAATCAGCCCCAGCATTTT.

The chain joins TRBV5-6 to TRBJ2-2; no definite D call. The germline gives CDR1 SGHDT, CDR2 YYEEEE. The length of the CDR3 is 15 residues. V dropped 7 bases and J dropped 6 bases, with 19 bases sitting between them. CDR3 residues: CASSALSIFSGELFF. The DNA for the CDR3 is TGTGCCAGCTCTGCGCTCTCAATCTTCTCCGGGGAGCTGTTTTTT.

The chain has TRBV10-3 and TRBJ1-1, with 7 bases identical to TRBD1. CDR1 and CDR2 (germline): ENHRY, SYGVKD. The CDR3 length is 15 residues. V was pared by 2 bases and J by 1 base, with 4 bases of the junction left unmatched. CDR3 amino acids: CAISEGWTGNTEAFF. Here the CDR3 DNA reads TGTGCCATCAGTGAGGGTTGGACAGGGAACACTGAAGCTTTCTTT.

The chain uses TRBV29-1 and TRBJ1-1; D possibly corresponds to TRBD1 (6 bases). This CDR3 spans 13 amino acids. The germline CDR1 and CDR2 sequences are SQVTM and ANQGSEA. V was shortened by 4 bases and J by 0 bases, with 9 bases between the two germline ends. CDR3 amino acids: CSVAQGLNTEAFF. CDR3 in DNA: TGCAGCGTTGCACAGGGTTTGAACACTGAAGCTTTCTTT.

This clone was observed once. The chain combines TRBV5-1 with TRBJ1-1; no firm D call. This CDR3 spans 14 amino acids. The V end was cut by 4 bases, the J end by 1 base, with 11 bases between. Looked up from germline, CDR1 is SGHRS and CDR2 is YFSETQ. CDR3 loop: CASSPVGENTEAFF. In nucleotides, the CDR3 is TGCGCCAGCAGCCCGGTTGGAGAGAACACTGAAGCTTTCTTT.

This sequence joins TRBV7-9 and TRBJ1-5; the match to TRBD1 covers 7 bases. The CDR3 has 17 amino acids. Germline values: CDR1 SEHNR, CDR2 FQNEAQ (reference sequence). After removal of 1 base from V and 5 bases from J, the junction contained 11 bases not matched to a gene. The CDR3 DNA follows: TGTGCCAGCAGCTTAGGGTTTGGGGACAGTCCCCATCAGCCCCAGCATTTT. Residues: CASSLGFGDSPHQPQHF.

In its sample, this clone was seen once. CDR3 nucleotides: TGTGCCAGCAGTGCATGGAGATCCGGGGGGATCGCTGAAGCTTTCTTT. It is translated as CASSAWRSGGIAEAFF. The chain uses TRBV25-1 and TRBJ1-1; a possible D gene is TRBD1 (5 bases). The V end was cut by 4 bases, the J end by 6 bases, with 21 bases between. Looked up from germline, CDR1 is MGHDK and CDR2 is SYGVNS. The CDR3 length is 16 residues. Based on the CDR3 plus reference TRBV25-1 and TRBJ1-1, the full variable domain is EADIYQTPRYLVIGTGKKITLECSQTMGHDKMYWYQQDPGMELHLIHYSYGVNSTEKGDLSSESTVSRIRTEHFPLTLESARPSHTSQYLCASSAWRSGGIAEAFFGQGTRLTVV.

This chain uses TRBV7-2 with TRBJ2-1; 10 nucleotides agree with TRBD2. The germline V gene encodes CDR1 SGHTA and CDR2 FQGNSA. The CDR3 is made up of 13 amino acids. With V trimmed by 5 bases and J by 8 bases, 3 bases remained unmatched. The CDR3 region is CASSQTSGYEQFF. DNA of the CDR3: TGTGCCAGCAGCCAGACTAGCGGGTATGAGCAGTTCTTC.

Only one count was recorded for this clone. The chain uses TRBV9 and TRBJ1-1; D might be TRBD1 (5 bases). The CDR3 has 13 residues. V was shortened by 5 bases and J by 2 bases, with 10 bases between the two germline ends. Germline CDR1 SGDLS, CDR2 YYNGEE. The chain's CDR3 is CASSQTANTEAFF. In DNA, the CDR3 is TGTGCCAGCAGTCAGACAGCTAACACTGAAGCTTTCTTT.

This clone occurred a few times. The chain employs TRBV6-1 and TRBJ1-4, with D perhaps TRBD1 (5 bases). The length of the CDR3 is 13 residues. Germline CDR1 is MNHNS and CDR2 is SASEGT. Trimming pared 6 bases from V and 3 bases from J, leaving 8 bases between. The CDR3 nucleotides are TGTGCCAGCAGGGGGGGACCTAATGAAAAACTGTTTTTT. Amino acids: CASRGGPNEKLFF.

The V gene is TRBV19, the J gene TRBJ1-5; D not resolved. The CDR3 is 15 amino acids. Germline values: CDR1 LNHDA, CDR2 SQIVND (reference sequence). Trimming took 5 bases from V and 3 from J, leaving 14 bases between them. CDR3 nucleotides: TGTGCCAGTAGTCTCCGCTCAGGTCACAATCAGCCCCAGCATTTT. Translating gives CASSLRSGHNQPQHF.

The sample holds a few counts of this clone. The chain has TRBV6-1 and TRBJ2-1, with TRBD2 identical over 9 bases. Germline-derived CDR1 and CDR2 are MNHNS and SASEGT. This CDR3 is 15 amino acids long. J gave up 10 bases and V 7 bases, and 14 bases lay outside the gene matches. The CDR3 protein is CASTPGGRGGHEQFF. For the CDR3, the DNA is TGTGCCAGCACCCCAGGGGGGCGGGGGGGCCACGAGCAGTTCTTC.

This clone has more than one count but fewer than ten. The rearrangement links TRBV29-1 to TRBJ2-7, with 7 bases that match TRBD1. J gave up 2 bases and V 2 bases, and 0 bases lay outside the gene matches. Germline V gene sequence: CDR1 SQVTM, CDR2 ANQGSEA. The CDR3 is 12 amino acids. In nucleotides, the CDR3 is TGCAGCGTTGAACAGGGGGCCTACGAGCAGTACTTC. Translated: CSVEQGAYEQYF.

This clone was detected a few times. This chain connects TRBV7-8 to TRBJ2-3; tentatively, D is TRBD2 (7 bases). V was cut by 5 bases and J by 0 bases, with 15 bases left in between. CDR1 is SGHVS, CDR2 FQNEAQ, per germline. This CDR3 is 16 amino acids long. CDR3 bases: TGTGCCAGCAGCACCGGGGGGCTCGCTAGCACAGATACGCAGTATTTT. The encoded protein is CASSTGGLASTDTQYF.

The CDR3 loop reads CASSRDRVTGELFF. DNA for the CDR3: TGTGCCAGCAGCCGGGACAGGGTGACCGGGGAGCTGTTTTTT. V usage is TRBV6-5 and J usage is TRBJ2-2; 9 positions match TRBD1. The V segment lost 6 bases and the J segment 5 bases; nucleotides outside the gene matches: 4. The CDR3 is 14 residues long. Germline CDR1 MNHEY, CDR2 SVGAGI.

The chain recombines TRBV27 with TRBJ1-5; D may be TRBD1 (6 bases). Germline V CDR1 and CDR2: MNHEY, SMNVEV (reference sequence). V was clipped by 2 bases and J by 1 base, with 12 bases between them. The CDR3 runs 16 residues. CDR3 protein: CASSLQGPRSNQPQHF. The CDR3 DNA follows: TGTGCCAGCAGTTTACAGGGGCCGAGGAGCAATCAGCCCCAGCATTTT.